The 10 T cell receptor beta chains listed next were all sequenced from one sample in a study of tumor and adjacent non-tumor tissue in lung cancer. A modified ARM-PCR protocol with three rounds of nested PCR amplified TCRbeta. TCRdb ran MiXCR on the multiplex PCR reads and lists one entry per CDR3 protein. The sample carries 120,000 or so distinct CDR3 sequences, about 66% recorded once. This sample's RNA came from whole unsorted tissue. Sequencing was done on a sample of lung tumor tissue. The source of these receptors is a man between 25 and 39 years old with non-small cell lung cancer.

This clonotype was picked up one time. It may be a read error: a sequence one base away is much more abundant. The chain uses TRBV28 and TRBJ1-1; D might be TRBD1 (6 bases). This CDR3 comprises 13 residues. Germline V gives CDR1 MDHEN, CDR2 SYDVKM. The DNA of the CDR3 is TGTGCCAGCATCCGCGGGGGCAACACTGATGCTTTCTTT. Amino acids: CASIRGGNTDAFF.

Comments on this clonotype: This is likely a read error, given that the CDR3 carries no conserved phenylalanine or tryptophan at its end. CDR3 bases: TGTGCCAGCAGCTTGGACAGGACCAATGAGCAGTTCATC. This codes for CASSLDRTNEQFI. The rearrangement uses TRBV11-2 and TRBJ2-1; 7 positions agree with TRBD1. The junction had 2 bases not matched to a gene; V was cut back by 3 bases and J by 6 bases. Germline CDR1 is SGHAT and CDR2 is FQNNGV. The CDR3 spans 13 residues.

For this clonotype: The junction departs from the called germline gene at one end, perhaps through a read error. The chain uses TRBV11-2 and TRBJ2-7; 11 bases align to TRBD1. Looked up from germline, CDR1 is SGHAT and CDR2 is FQNNGV. The CDR3 is 15 residues long. The CDR3 loop is CASSPIQDRGHEQYF. In nucleotides, the CDR3 is TGTGCCAGCAGCCCCATACAGGACAGGGGGCACGAGCAATACTTC.

Details on this clonotype: A much larger clone differs by one base, so this may be a read error. The genes are TRBV4-1 and TRBJ2-5; D remains unclear. In germline, CDR1 is MGHRA, CDR2 YSYEKL. The CDR3 has 15 amino acids. In nucleotides, the CDR3 is TGCACCAGCAGCCAAGACTCGGGTCTAAGAGAGACCCAGTACTTC. Protein product: CTSSQDSGLRETQYF.

This clonotype was seen ten or more times. The V call is TRBV20-1, the J call TRBJ2-1; D tentatively fits TRBD1 or TRBD2 (5 bases each). V lost 3 bases to trimming and J lost 0 bases, with 9 bases between them. CDR1 and CDR2 from the germline V gene are DFQATT and SNEGSKA (reference sequence). The CDR3 covers 14 residues. CDR3 bases: TGCAGTGCTAGCTCGGGGCCCTCCTACAATGAGCAGTTCTTC. Translation: CSASSGPSYNEQFF.

Remarks on this clonotype: This may come from a read error, since a much larger clone is one base off. The rearrangement joins TRBV29-1 to TRBJ2-7; D is ambiguous. Trimming pared 4 bases from V and 3 bases from J, leaving 16 bases between. The CDR3 covers 14 residues. Germline V gene data show CDR1 as SQVTM and CDR2 as ANQGSEA. The CDR3 DNA follows: TGCAGCGTTGCGCGTGCTTGCCGATACTACGAGCAGTACTTC. Protein: CSVARACRYYEQYF.

Turning to this clonotype: A read error may be the cause here, since a much bigger clone is one base away. J is TRBJ2-7 and V is TRBV6-6, with D maybe TRBD2 (5 bases). The CDR3 covers 14 residues. The germline V gene has CDR1 MNHNY and CDR2 SVGAGI (reference sequence). V was clipped by 8 bases and J by 6 bases, with 20 bases between them. DNA for the CDR3: TGTGCCAGCGGACCTCACGGCGGGTCTGGCGAGCAGTACTTC. Protein sequence: CASGPHGGSGEQYF.

V and J are TRBV20-1 and TRBJ2-3; 9 nucleotides align to TRBD2. V lost 6 bases, J lost 0 bases, and 16 bases stayed unmatched. This CDR3 has 18 amino acids. Germline CDR1 and CDR2: DFQATT and SNEGSKA (reference sequence). The CDR3 DNA reads as TGCAGTGCCCTCACAACCAGGACTAGCGAGGGGAGCACAGATACGCAGTATTTT. Its translation: CSALTTRTSEGSTDTQYF.

About this clonotype itself: One end of the junction varies from germline; a read error may be responsible. The chain employs TRBV6-5 and TRBJ1-2; no clear D. CDR1 is MNHEY, CDR2 SVGAGI, per germline. The CDR3 is made up of 13 amino acids. CDR3 nucleotides: TGTGCAAGCCCTTCCGGGGAGGACTATGGCTACGCCTTC. Encoded protein: CASPSGEDYGYAF.

As for this clonotype: Since a much larger clone is just one base distant, this may be a read error. The chain couples TRBV6-4 to TRBJ2-3, with TRBD2 identical over 10 bases. CDR1 and CDR2 (germline): MRHNA, SNTAGT. V dropped 4 bases and J dropped 4; count of bases not matched to a gene: 2. The CDR3 contains 14 residues. CDR3 loop: CASSASGGADTQYF. CDR3 bases: TGTGCCAGCAGTGCTAGCGGGGGCGCAGATACGCAGTATTTT.